This T cell receptor beta chain is drawn from a study of Ad26.COV2.S vaccination and SARS-CoV-2 variants. On the study more broadly: The study gave Ad26.COV2.S intramuscularly, once or twice 56 days apart.

The treatment is: approximately 18 received Ad26.COV2.S at low or high dose, single or two shots; about five received placebo; per-sample allocation not given. All samples were drawn on day 63, counting from the first vaccine or placebo injection. Vaccination used an Ad26 vector expressing Wuhan-strain SARS-CoV-2 spike. Clones were read by immunoSEQ multiplex PCR, and TCRdb kept only the in-frame ones, dropping some. The sample has around 450,000 clones, approximately 89% seen once. The sample holds a few counts of this clone. The CDR3 consists of 12 residues. CDR1 SGHTA and CDR2 FQGNSA come from the germline V gene. Trimming shortened V by 1 base and J by 9 bases, and 4 bases separated the two germline ends.

This sequence was found in a person between 18 and 65 years old who received the Ad26.COV2.S COVID-19 vaccine or a placebo. Specimen: peripheral blood, collected in a trial of Ad26.COV2.S vaccine versus placebo. The J gene is TRBJ1-6, the V gene TRBV7-2; D ambiguous. The CDR3 spells CASSLETSPLHF. The DNA of the CDR3 is TGTGCCAGCAGCTTAGAAACTTCACCCCTCCACTTT.